The present T cell receptor (beta chain) was sequenced within a study of shared clonotypes between healthy human individuals. Whole-study context: Per donor, CD8 memory used one plate, CD8 naive used two, CD4 memory used three and CD4 naive used three.

Under the authors' procedure: ImmunoSEQ sequences covered only the junction and lacked quality scores; filtering therefore differed. TCRdb's copy holds only in-frame clones and misses some; the assay was immunoSEQ multiplex PCR. That table furnishes V, J and clone size, whereas the DNA furnished D and trimming. The sample shows 950,000 to 1,200,000 clones, around three quarters of them seen only once. As regards this clone: The antigen is not known.

Every contributor of samples was a Caucasian grown-up residing in Nashville, Tennessee. Findings and limits, study-wide: A reduction in generation probabilities was seen for non-shared clonotypes relative to those shared by all four donors.

This CDR3 is built from 13 residues. Germline loops: CDR1 SGHTA, CDR2 FQGNSA. With 5 bases removed from V and 6 bases from J, the gap between germline ends came to 14 bases. The chain recombines TRBV7-2 with TRBJ2-7; D is unresolved. Source material: memory CD4+ T cells from PBMCs. The subset is: CD45RA-negative fraction. The TCR comes from a man aged 18 to 35 in good health. Some clones in this sample may be carry-over from other donors' samples. The CDR3 loop reads CASSPSIGREQYF. The CDR3 DNA follows: TGTGCCAGCAGCCCGTCCATAGGGCGCGAGCAGTACTTC. Variable domain in full (rest from reference TRBV7-2 and TRBJ2-7): GAGVSQSPSNKVTEKGKDVELRCDPISGHTALYWYRQSLGQGLEFLIYFQGNSAPDKSGLPSDRFSAERTGGSVSTLTIQRTQQEDSAVYLCASSPSIGREQYFGPGTRLTVT.